These 16 T cell receptor beta chains share one sample of origin, sequenced in a study of cytomegalovirus exposure and HLA in healthy donors. Assay used: immunoSEQ multiplex PCR; TCRdb lists only in-frame clones, some missing. The sample holds around 120,000 clones, more than 70% seen once. The sample taken for sequencing was PBMCs. The receptor source for this set is a man between 18 and 29 years old in good health and CMV-seronegative.

The chain's CDR3 is CASKFWTGDGYTF. The CDR3 region has the DNA TGTGCCAGCAAGTTTTGGACAGGGGATGGCTACACCTTC. This rearrangement joins TRBV28 to TRBJ1-2; the match to TRBD1 covers 9 bases. This CDR3 is built from 13 residues. The V gene end was trimmed by 7 bases and the J gene end by 6 bases; junction bases not matched to a gene: 6. Looked up from germline, CDR1 is MDHEN and CDR2 is SYDVKM.

The chain uses TRBV20-1 and TRBJ1-2; D is uncertain. From germline, CDR1 is DFQATT and CDR2 SNEGSKA (reference sequence). Trimming removed 3 bases from V and 1 base from J, with 3 bases in between. This CDR3 region has 11 residues. CDR3 sequence: CSARSNYGYTF. The CDR3 DNA sequence: TGCAGTGCTAGGAGTAACTATGGCTACACCTTC.

The chain employs TRBV28 and TRBJ2-5, with D possibly being TRBD1 (6 bases). This CDR3 is built from 14 residues. V was cut by 4 bases and J by 10 bases, with 19 bases left in between. Germline values: CDR1 MDHEN, CDR2 SYDVKM. The CDR3: CASSSKPQGTGQYF. The CDR3 DNA sequence: TGTGCCAGCAGTTCCAAGCCGCAGGGGACGGGCCAGTACTTC. The complete variable domain, with remaining parts taken from reference TRBV28 and TRBJ2-5, reads DVKVTQSSRYLVKRTGEKVFLECVQDMDHENMFWYRQDPGLGLRLIYFSYDVKMKEKGDIPEGYSVSREKKERFSLILESASTNQTSMYLCASSSKPQGTGQYFGPGTRLLVL.

This sequence joins TRBV28 and TRBJ1-2; 7 bases map to TRBD1. After removal of 5 bases from V and 4 bases from J, the junction contained 7 bases not matched to a gene. The CDR3 consists of 14 residues. The V gene's germline CDR1 is MDHEN and CDR2 SYDVKM. The CDR3 nucleotides are TGTGCCAGCAGTACGGACAGGAAAGTCTATGGCTACACCTTC. Translated, it gives CASSTDRKVYGYTF.

The chain carries TRBV12-5 and TRBJ1-2, with TRBD1 identical over 9 bases. Per germline, CDR1 LGHNT and CDR2 FRNRAP. J gave up 7 bases and V 2 bases, and 11 bases lay outside the gene matches. The CDR3 loop spans 16 amino acids. The DNA of the CDR3 is TGTGCTAGTGGTTTGACCGGACAGGGGCAATCGTCTGGCTACACCTTC. Its protein product is CASGLTGQGQSSGYTF. The full variable domain, with the rest looked up from reference TRBV12-5 and TRBJ1-2, is DARVTQTPRHKVTEMGQEVTMRCQPILGHNTVFWYRQTMMQGLELLAYFRNRAPLDDSGMPKDRFSAEMPDATLATLKIQPSEPRDSAVYFCASGLTGQGQSSGYTFGSGTRLTVV.

The chain recombines TRBV6-5 with TRBJ1-1, with D hard to call. The CDR3 has 14 amino acids. The germline V gene has CDR1 MNHEY and CDR2 SVGAGI. The V end lost 4 bases, the J end lost 5 bases, and 14 bases lay between the germline ends. The CDR3 DNA reads TGTGCCAGCAGTTCCGGTAATCTGTGGACTGAAGCTTTCTTT. Translation gives CASSSGNLWTEAFF.

The chain links TRBV4-3 to TRBJ1-1; D unresolved. The germline V gene encodes CDR1 LGHNA and CDR2 YSLEER. The V and J ends lost 4 bases and 2 bases respectively, with 11 bases between them. This CDR3 contains 14 residues. The CDR3 DNA follows: TGCGCCAGCAGCCGCGGGGTACTTAACACTGAAGCTTTCTTT. Translating gives CASSRGVLNTEAFF.

The CDR3 DNA follows: TGTGCCAGCAGTGAAGCGGAATCAGGGATGGGCGGCTACACCTTC. Translation gives CASSEAESGMGGYTF. This chain links TRBV6-1 with TRBJ1-2; perhaps TRBD1 as D (5 bases). From germline, CDR1 is MNHNS and CDR2 SASEGT. V was cut by 0 bases and J by 8 bases, with 16 bases left in between. The CDR3 is 15 amino acids.

This chain connects TRBV7-9 to TRBJ2-7, with 9 nucleotides matching TRBD2. In germline, CDR1 is SEHNR, CDR2 FQNEAQ (reference sequence). The junction had 15 bases not matched to a gene; V was cut back by 5 bases and J by 7 bases. This CDR3 is 16 amino acids long. CDR3 region: CASSPSGSGSRWEQYF. The CDR3 coding sequence is TGTGCCAGCAGCCCGTCCGGTAGCGGGAGCCGATGGGAGCAGTACTTC.

There are a few counts of this clone. The chain combines TRBV28 with TRBJ2-7; possibly TRBD2 for D (6 bases). Between the trimmed V and J ends, which lost 11 bases and 5 bases, there was a span of 16 bases. The germline V gene encodes CDR1 MDHEN and CDR2 SYDVKM. This CDR3 has 12 amino acids. The CDR3 sequence: CAGGAAGNEQYF. The CDR3, as DNA: TGTGCCGGCGGGGCGGCCGGTAACGAGCAGTACTTC.

The V call is TRBV5-1, the J call TRBJ2-7; the match to TRBD2 covers 14 bases. Germline V CDR1 and CDR2: SGHRS, YFSETQ. V lost 2 bases to trimming and J lost 3 bases; unmatched junction nucleotides: 13. The CDR3 consists of 19 residues. CDR3 DNA sequence: TGCGCCAGCAGCTTTTTTTATCGGACTAGCGGGAGGCTAGACTACGAGCAGTACTTC. Translation gives CASSFFYRTSGRLDYEQYF.

The chain joins TRBV10-2 to TRBJ1-1, with D perhaps matching TRBD1 (5 bases). This CDR3 region has 14 residues. CDR1 and CDR2 from the germline V gene are WSHSY and SAAADI. V was cut by 9 bases and J by 0 bases, with 14 bases left in between. The chain's CDR3 is CASGGGLMNTEAFF. The CDR3 coding sequence is TGCGCCAGTGGGGGAGGCCTCATGAACACTGAAGCTTTCTTT.

The chain employs TRBV9 and TRBJ1-2; 7 nucleotides line up with TRBD1. The CDR3 is 15 residues long. Germline V gives CDR1 SGDLS, CDR2 YYNGEE. V lost 3 bases to trimming and J lost 2 bases; unmatched junction nucleotides: 7. CDR3 protein: CASSERDRPNYGYTF. The CDR3 DNA is TGTGCCAGCAGCGAACGGGACAGACCGAACTATGGCTACACCTTC.

The CDR3 DNA reads as TGTGCCATCGGGACAGGGAGCGGCACTGAAGCTTTCTTT. Its protein is CAIGTGSGTEAFF. The rearrangement joins TRBV10-3 to TRBJ1-1, with TRBD1 identical over 9 bases. The germline CDR1 and CDR2 sequences are ENHRY and SYGVKD. The CDR3 covers 13 residues. V was clipped by 8 bases and J by 4 bases; unmatched bases: 5.

The chain has TRBV10-1 and TRBJ2-2; maybe TRBD1 (6 bases). Per the germline V gene, CDR1 is WNHNN and CDR2 is SYGVQD (reference sequence). CDR3 size: 13 residues. Trimming cost V 6 bases and J 5 bases, with 10 bases left between them. The CDR3 spells CASREQGTGELFF. The CDR3 DNA reads as TGCGCCAGCAGGGAACAGGGTACCGGGGAGCTGTTTTTT.

This clone turned up a few times. V is TRBV6-5 and J is TRBJ2-4; the match to TRBD1 covers 8 bases. The CDR3 contains 13 residues. The ends lost 5 bases at V and 5 bases at J; junction bases unmatched: 2. CDR1 is MNHEY and CDR2 is SVGAGI in the germline V gene. CDR3 region: CASSLRGQNIQYF. Here the CDR3 DNA reads TGTGCCAGCAGTCTCAGGGGGCAAAACATTCAGTACTTC.